This T cell receptor (beta chain) was captured by sequencing in a study of T cell responses to AZD1222 COVID-19 vaccine. This clone was seen only once. Libraries were prepared by immunoSEQ multiplex PCR; TCRdb keeps only in-frame clonotypes and omits some of them. The table shows approximately 50,000 clones, with around three quarters occurring only once. J gave up 5 bases and V 5 bases, and 10 bases lay outside the gene matches. CDR3 length: 15 residues. CDR1 SEHNR and CDR2 FQNEAQ come from the germline V gene (reference sequence). This specimen consisted of peripheral blood, obtained on day 0 of AZD1222 vaccination. The sequence came from an adult in good health. The chain is built from TRBV7-9 and TRBJ2-5; TRBD1 agrees at 8 bases. CDR3 nucleotide sequence: TGTGCCAGCAGCCCCCGGACAGGGTTGGTGGAGACCCAGTACTTC. Translation gives CASSPRTGLVETQYF.